Described below is a single T cell receptor beta chain sequence and its context. Antigen: not known. This sample was taken from a study of CD8+ T cells in alopecia areata. Study-wide results and caveats: Resident alphabeta T-cell populations of normal skin are likewise subject to sequencing in scalp samples. Lesional scalp exceeded normal scalp in clonality, especially in alopecia totalis/universalis.

Extraction of RNA preceded its reverse transcription into cDNA, which served as the sequencing template. Generated by immunoSEQ multiplex PCR, the TCRdb table keeps only in-frame clones and is missing some. The profile shows more than 130,000 clones, roughly 82% of them singletons. Germline V lookup: CDR1 SGDLS, CDR2 YYNGEE. The CDR3 runs to 11 residues. Trimming left V 3 bases short and J 16 bases short, with 14 bases between. Treatment defined: oral pan-JAK inhibitor, 5-10 mg twice daily. The sequenced sample was CD8+ T cells sorted from blood, obtained at week 4, from a patient treated with tofacitinib. This chain joins TRBV9 and TRBJ2-1; tentative D call: TRBD2 (7 bases). This receptor was obtained from a human donor with alopecia areata. This CDR3 is CASSDTGGPFF. The CDR3 bases are TGTGCCAGCAGCGATACGGGGGGCCCATTCTTC.